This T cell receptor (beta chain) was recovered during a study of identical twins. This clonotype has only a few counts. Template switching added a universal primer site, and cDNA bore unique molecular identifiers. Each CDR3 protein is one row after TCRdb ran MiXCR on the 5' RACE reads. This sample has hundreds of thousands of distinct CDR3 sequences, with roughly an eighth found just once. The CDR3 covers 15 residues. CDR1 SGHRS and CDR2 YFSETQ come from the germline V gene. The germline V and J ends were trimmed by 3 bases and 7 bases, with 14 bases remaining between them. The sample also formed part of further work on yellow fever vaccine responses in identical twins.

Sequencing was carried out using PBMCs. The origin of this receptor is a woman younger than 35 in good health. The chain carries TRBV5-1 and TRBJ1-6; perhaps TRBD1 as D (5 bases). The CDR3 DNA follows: TGCGCCAGCAGCTCAATCGGGACGGCGAATTCACCCCTCCACTTT. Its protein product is CASSSIGTANSPLHF.